The T cell receptor beta chain under discussion was sequenced for a study of T cells in Graves' hyperthyroidism and ophthalmopathy. Across the whole study: Peripheral blood was secured at the point of initial diagnosis, before any treatment. Study conclusions and caveats: Separating ophthalmopathy from stable hyperthyroidism was achieved by a 13 V-J model.

Comments on this clonotype: What it binds is unknown.

TCR beta CDR3 region amplification was performed from RNA transcripts. HTBI primers drove first-round RT-PCR of the TCR CDR3. TCRdb analysed the multiplex PCR reads with MiXCR anew, one entry per CDR3 protein. This sample has over 550,000 distinct CDR3 sequences, with approximately 16% found just once. The CDR3 sequence is 13 residues long. Trimming shortened V by 2 bases and J by 2 bases, and 6 bases separated the two germline ends. CDR1 MDHEN and CDR2 SYDVKM come from the germline V gene. Sequencing used blood. This rearrangement joins TRBV28 to TRBJ1-2; D call uncertain. The origin of this receptor is a woman aged 18-29 years with Graves' hyperthyroidism. As DNA, the CDR3 is TGTGCCAGCAGTTTAAACAGCAACTATGGCTACACCTTC. This gives the protein CASSLNSNYGYTF.